The 30 T cell receptor beta chains listed next were all sequenced from one sample in a study of regulatory T cells in long-lasting Graves disease (dated by TCRdb to the early 2020s). The time point label here, explained by the study, means: persistent/refractory GD, antithyroid drugs over 5 years with positive TRAb. For both TCR sequencing and RNA sequencing, RNA was extracted from PBMCs in TRIzol. Receptor amplification or capture employed multiplex PCR. Sequencer: Illumina HiSeq 4000. TCR beta libraries were built with iRepertoire HTBI primers and Arm-PCR amplification of CDR3 regions. TCRdb reworked the public reads: Q25 trimming with fastp, MiXCR clone assembly, productive beta chains retained. Each CDR3 protein gets just one entry, which takes the most common genes and DNA from the rows behind it. For this sample there are fewer than 600,000 distinct CDR3 sequences; roughly 23% appear just once. The biggest ten clones account for about an eighth of the sample.

The sequencing used peripheral blood mononuclear cells (PBMCs), collected when the disease was refractory, from a patient treated with antithyroid drugs. The receptors derive from a female donor with Graves disease.

A word on this clonotype: Possible read error: a much larger clone is one base away. The CDR3 nucleotides are TGTGCCAGCAGTGAGTTTCGAGAGACCCAGTACTTC. Residues: CASSEFRETQYF. The chain combines TRBV2 with TRBJ2-5; no definite D call. Germline loops: CDR1 SNHLY, CDR2 FYNNEI. V was shortened by 3 bases and J by 4 bases, with 6 bases between the two germline ends. The length of the CDR3 is 12 residues.

This clonotype was recorded at least ten times. The chain carries TRBV28 and TRBJ2-5; unclear D gene. The V gene lost 4 bases and the J gene lost 5 bases, with 14 bases spanning the gap. Germline assignment: CDR1 MDHEN and CDR2 SYDVKM. The CDR3 spans 14 residues. Written as DNA, the CDR3 is TGTGCCAGCAGTTCCCTAATTCTTAGGGAGACCCAGTACTTC. Protein sequence: CASSSLILRETQYF.

The J gene is TRBJ2-6, the V gene TRBV25-1; D may be TRBD2 (5 bases). Germline CDR1 and CDR2: MGHDK and SYGVNS. This CDR3 has 15 residues. Trimming cost V 9 bases and J 2 bases, with 14 bases left between them. CDR3 sequence (DNA): TGTGCCAGGTCATCCGGGATTCCTGGGGCCAACGTCCTGACTTTC. Translation: CARSSGIPGANVLTF.

This clonotype was seen only a few times. The rearrangement uses TRBV11-2 and TRBJ2-7, with D maybe TRBD1 (6 bases). This CDR3 is 14 amino acids long. The V gene lost 3 bases and the J gene lost 2 bases, with 11 bases spanning the gap. CDR1 and CDR2 from the germline V gene are SGHAT and FQNNGV. The chain's CDR3 is CASSFLGQPYEQYF. The CDR3 coding sequence is TGTGCCAGCAGCTTCTTAGGACAGCCCTACGAGCAGTACTTC.

Concerning this clonotype itself: One junction end does not reproduce the germline sequence, and a read error may be involved. The V gene is TRBV28, the J gene TRBJ2-7; tentatively, D is TRBD2 (7 bases). The length of the CDR3 is 15 residues. Germline V gene data show CDR1 as MDHEN and CDR2 as SYDVKM. CDR3 DNA sequence: TGTGCCAGCAGTTTGACTAGCAGGGCAGGGGACGATCAGTACTTC. This gives the protein CASSLTSRAGDDQYF.

There are many counts of this clonotype. The genes are TRBV12-3 or TRBV12-4 and TRBJ1-2; perhaps TRBD1 as D (5 bases). The V gene lost 7 bases and the J gene lost 3 bases, with 12 bases spanning the gap. The CDR3 is made up of 13 amino acids. The CDR3 region has the DNA TGTGCCAGCACCTTGGGGGGGGACTATGGCTACACCTTC. Its translation: CASTLGGDYGYTF.

The J gene is TRBJ2-1, the V gene TRBV12-3 or TRBV12-4; 8 positions match TRBD2. The CDR3 spans 19 residues. The V segment lost 8 bases and the J segment 6 bases; nucleotides outside the gene matches: 24. The CDR3, as DNA: TGTGCCAGCCCCCTTGCTCAGGGTCAGCGGGAGTTGAACCTCAATGAGCAGTTCTTC. Amino acid sequence: CASPLAQGQRELNLNEQFF.

Many counts were recorded for this clonotype. This CDR3 reads CASGLDPTGGLGSQYF. CDR3 DNA: TGTGCTAGTGGTTTGGACCCGACAGGGGGACTCGGGTCCCAGTACTTC. The chain joins TRBV12-5 to TRBJ2-5; TRBD1 matches 9 bases. V lost 1 base, J lost 9 bases, and 12 bases stayed unmatched. The CDR3 extends over 16 amino acids. CDR1 is LGHNT, CDR2 FRNRAP, per germline.

This sequence joins TRBV2 and TRBJ2-6, with no clear D. The CDR3 has 17 amino acids. V lost 6 bases and J 0 bases, leaving 15 bases between the germline ends. In germline, CDR1 is SNHLY, CDR2 FYNNEI. CDR3 region: CASSLYKTSSGANVLTF. The CDR3 DNA sequence: TGTGCCAGCAGCCTATACAAGACCAGCTCTGGGGCCAACGTCCTGACTTTC.

This clonotype was counted a single time. A clone one base away is much larger, so this may be a read error. The chain carries TRBV19 and TRBJ2-5, with TRBD1 identical over 8 bases. CDR3 length: 15 amino acids. Germline CDR1 reads LNHDA; CDR2 reads SQIVND (reference sequence). V was pared by 5 bases and J by 2 bases, with 7 bases of the junction left unmatched. The CDR3 spells CASSDRDRRQETQYF. In DNA form, the CDR3 reads TGTGCCAGTAGTGACCGGGACAGGCGGCAAGAGACCCAGTACTTC.

V is TRBV7-9 and J is TRBJ1-5; no definite D call. Germline V gene lookup returns CDR1 SEHNR and CDR2 FQNEAQ (reference sequence). The length of the CDR3 is 15 residues. Trimming took off 1 base at V and 4 bases at J, with 11 bases between the two ends. DNA for the CDR3: TGTGCCAGCAGCTTAGAGGGTGTTGGTAATCAGCCCCAGCATTTT. Its protein product is CASSLEGVGNQPQHF. The whole variable domain, remainder taken from reference TRBV7-9 and TRBJ1-5, is DTGVSQNPRHKITKRGQNVTFRCDPISEHNRLYWYRQTLGQGPEFLTYFQNEAQLEKSRLLSDRFSAERPKGSFSTLEIQRTEQGDSAMYLCASSLEGVGNQPQHFGDGTRLSIL.

This clonotype has at least ten counts. The rearrangement joins TRBV11-2 to TRBJ1-1; D call uncertain. The CDR3 extends over 11 amino acids. V shed 6 bases and J shed 3 bases, with 5 bases lying between them. Germline V lookup: CDR1 SGHAT, CDR2 FQNNGV. The chain's CDR3 is CASSRYTEAFF. As DNA, the CDR3 is TGTGCCAGCAGTCGGTACACTGAAGCTTTCTTT.

CDR3 in amino acids: CASSISAGSSYEQYF. Here the CDR3 DNA reads TGTGCCAGTAGTATAAGCGCAGGAAGCTCCTACGAGCAGTACTTC. The gene calls are TRBV19 and TRBJ2-7; D is ambiguous. The CDR3 covers 15 residues. The ends were cut back, 2 bases at V and 0 bases at J, with 11 bases in the middle. Germline V lookup: CDR1 LNHDA, CDR2 SQIVND (reference sequence).

The chain joins TRBV29-1 to TRBJ1-3, with a possible D match to TRBD1 (5 bases). Trimming cost V 6 bases and J 0 bases, with 12 bases left between them. The V gene's germline CDR1 is SQVTM and CDR2 ANQGSEA. The CDR3 contains 14 residues. This CDR3 is CSVRDASSGNTIYF. Written as DNA, the CDR3 is TGCAGCGTGAGGGACGCGAGCTCTGGAAACACCATATATTTT. The whole variable domain, filled in from reference TRBV29-1 and TRBJ1-3, reads SAVISQKPSRDICQRGTSLTIQCQVDSQVTMMFWYRQQPGQSLTLIATANQGSEATYESGFVIDKFPISRPNLTFSTLTVSNMSPEDSSIYLCSVRDASSGNTIYFGEGSWLTVV.

This clonotype was counted a few times. This chain connects TRBV12-3 or TRBV12-4 to TRBJ1-5, with D perhaps TRBD1 (5 bases). This CDR3 contains 14 residues. The V end was cut by 8 bases, the J end by 1 base, with 12 bases between. The DNA of the CDR3 is TGTGCCAGCTCACCCGACAGAAGCAATCAGCCCCAGCATTTT. Its translation is CASSPDRSNQPQHF.

This sequence joins TRBV11-3 and TRBJ2-3; no clear D gene. The V end was cut by 2 bases, the J end by 2 bases, with 11 bases between. The CDR3 has 15 amino acids. The V gene's germline CDR1 is SGHNT and CDR2 YENEEA. DNA for the CDR3: TGTGCCAGCAGCTTACGTGGGTACGACACAGATACGCAGTATTTT. It codes for CASSLRGYDTDTQYF. The full variable domain, in which reference TRBV11-3 and TRBJ2-3 provide the parts outside the CDR3, is EAGVVQSPRYKIIEKKQPVAFWCNPISGHNTLYWYLQNLGQGPELLIRYENEEAVDDSQLPKDRFSAERLKGVDSTLKIQPAELGDSAVYLCASSLRGYDTDTQYFGPGTRLTVL.

This clonotype was detected many times. The chain employs TRBV6-5 and TRBJ2-1, with TRBD2 matching 10 bases. Germline V gene sequence: CDR1 MNHEY, CDR2 SVGAGI. The trim removed 0 bases at V and 2 bases at J, leaving 7 bases unmatched. CDR3 length: 18 residues. DNA of the CDR3: TGTGCCAGCAGTTACTCGGTCGTACTAGCGGGGCCCTACAATGAGCAGTTCTTC. Translation gives CASSYSVVLAGPYNEQFF.

V and J are TRBV7-9 and TRBJ1-2; TRBD1 might be the D (6 bases). V lost 5 bases and J lost 4, with 20 bases in between. The CDR3 sequence is 16 residues long. Per the germline V gene, CDR1 is SEHNR and CDR2 is FQNEAQ (reference sequence). The DNA of the CDR3 is TGTGCCAGCAGCGCTACTAACAGGGATTCCCTCTATGGCTACACCTTC. It yields the protein CASSATNRDSLYGYTF.

The J gene is TRBJ1-6, the V gene TRBV5-4; D is ambiguous. CDR1 and CDR2 (germline): SGHNT, YYREEE (reference sequence). V lost 4 bases, J lost 0 bases, and 20 bases lay in between. The CDR3 spans 19 residues. The CDR3: CASSHPGSFVDSYNSPLHF. CDR3 sequence (DNA): TGTGCCAGCAGCCATCCGGGATCTTTTGTTGACTCCTATAATTCACCCCTCCACTTT.

This clonotype appeared many times. At one end the junction does not follow the germline gene, possibly because of a read error. This rearrangement joins TRBV5-1 to TRBJ2-2; D might be TRBD2 (5 bases). There are 14 residues in the CDR3. CDR1 SGHRS and CDR2 YFSETQ come from the germline V gene. The CDR3 spells CASSPFGVGEELFF. CDR3 bases: TGTGCCAGCAGCCCCTTCGGCGTCGGGGAGGAGCTGTTTTTT.

This clonotype showed up many times. The V gene is TRBV7-2, the J gene TRBJ1-2, with TRBD1 identical over 9 bases. The V gene's germline CDR1 is SGHTA and CDR2 FQGNSA. The CDR3 totals 13 residues. V lost 5 bases to trimming and J lost 13 bases; unmatched junction nucleotides: 11. In nucleotides, the CDR3 is TGTGCCAGCAGCCCTTTTGAACAGGGGGCTCGCACCTTC. This translates into CASSPFEQGARTF.

The rearrangement links TRBV30 to TRBJ1-1; D not certain. The CDR3 is 14 residues long. The germline gives CDR1 GTSNPN, CDR2 SVGIG (reference sequence). Trimming cost V 0 bases and J 1 base, with 9 bases left between them. The CDR3 loop is CAWSVSGPNTEAFF. CDR3 bases: TGTGCCTGGAGTGTATCTGGTCCGAACACTGAAGCTTTCTTT.

This clonotype was detected many times. The chain combines TRBV6-2 or TRBV6-3 with TRBJ1-2; D call uncertain. The V gene lost 4 bases and the J gene lost 3 bases, with 9 bases spanning the gap. The CDR3 is made up of 13 amino acids. Germline lookup yields CDR1 MNHEY and CDR2 SVGEGT. The CDR3 bases are TGTGCCAGCAGTTTCCCCGGATACTATGGCTACACCTTC. It specifies CASSFPGYYGYTF.

This chain links TRBV20-1 with TRBJ1-6; D perhaps matches TRBD1 (6 bases). The CDR3 contains 17 residues. Per the germline V gene, CDR1 is DFQATT and CDR2 is SNEGSKA (reference sequence). Trimming removed 3 bases from V and 8 bases from J, with 23 bases in between. The DNA for the CDR3 is TGCAGTGCTAGGAAAGGCGGTGCAGGGGTTGGTGATTCACCCCTCCACTTT. Translating it yields CSARKGGAGVGDSPLHF.

The chain is built from TRBV28 and TRBJ2-4, with 8 bases identical to TRBD1. Germline V gene sequence: CDR1 MDHEN, CDR2 SYDVKM. The CDR3 extends over 14 amino acids. V was pared by 3 bases and J by 15 bases, with 13 bases of the junction left unmatched. The CDR3 DNA reads as TGTGCCAGCAGTTTGCGGGCAGGGGGCGCCAGGCCGTACTTC. It specifies CASSLRAGGARPYF.

This clonotype was seen once. CDR3 nucleotides: TGTGCCAGCAGTACCCAAGCGAGGGGCGCGGGGTCACCCCTCCACTTT. Encoded protein: CASSTQARGAGSPLHF. The gene calls are TRBV12-3 or TRBV12-4 and TRBJ1-6, with D tentatively TRBD1 (5 bases). CDR3 length: 16 amino acids. V dropped 5 bases and J dropped 10 bases, with 21 bases sitting between them.

This clonotype was detected ten times or more. This rearrangement joins TRBV2 to TRBJ2-7, with TRBD1 matching 7 bases. In germline, CDR1 is SNHLY, CDR2 FYNNEI. J gave up 1 base and V 5 bases, and 8 bases lay outside the gene matches. CDR3 size: 15 residues. CDR3 sequence (DNA): TGTGCCAGCAGTCTCGGGACAGCACTATCCTACGAGCAGTACTTC. Its protein is CASSLGTALSYEQYF.

This clonotype appeared many times. The rearrangement joins TRBV6-5 to TRBJ2-5; D perhaps matches TRBD1 (5 bases). The CDR3 loop spans 14 amino acids. Germline V gene data show CDR1 as MNHEY and CDR2 as SVGAGI. Trimming removed 2 bases from V and 1 base from J, with 8 bases in between. DNA for the CDR3: TGTGCCAGCAGTTACCTTGACAGCCAAGAGACCCAGTACTTC. Protein: CASSYLDSQETQYF.

This clonotype was counted many times. The J gene is TRBJ1-1, the V gene TRBV6-1, with D hard to call. Per germline, CDR1 MNHNS and CDR2 SASEGT. V dropped 6 bases and J dropped 0 bases, with 11 bases sitting between them. The CDR3 consists of 14 residues. CDR3: CASRFRYLNTEAFF. CDR3 sequence (DNA): TGTGCCAGCAGATTCCGCTACTTGAACACTGAAGCTTTCTTT.

This clonotype was seen many times. The V call is TRBV28, the J call TRBJ1-1; D is perhaps TRBD1 (6 bases). This CDR3 contains 14 residues. Trimming stripped 6 bases from V and 1 base from J, with 12 bases between. The V gene's germline CDR1 is MDHEN and CDR2 SYDVKM. CDR3 sequence: CASSRTVSNTEAFF. The CDR3 DNA is TGTGCCAGCAGCAGGACAGTGTCGAACACTGAAGCTTTCTTT. The whole variable domain, filled in from reference TRBV28 and TRBJ1-1, reads DVKVTQSSRYLVKRTGEKVFLECVQDMDHENMFWYRQDPGLGLRLIYFSYDVKMKEKGDIPEGYSVSREKKERFSLILESASTNQTSMYLCASSRTVSNTEAFFGQGTRLTVV.